The clone carrying this TCR beta chain appeared many times. The antigen is unknown. The data are from a study of T cells in Graves' hyperthyroidism and ophthalmopathy. Study-wide findings and caveats: Through a model of 13 V-J features, ophthalmopathy was separated from stable hyperthyroidism. Most thyroid clonotypes expanded above 0.001 appeared in blood too.

Germline assignment: CDR1 SGHAT and CDR2 FQNNGV. The CDR3 is 16 amino acids. The V and J ends lost 5 bases and 7 bases respectively, with 20 bases between them. Over 18 months, lack of ophthalmopathy progression marked Graves' hyperthyroidism as stable. The source material, RNA transcripts, was used to amplify TCR beta CDR3 regions. The HTBI primer set was used in a first-round RT-PCR of the TCR CDR3. Each CDR3 protein is one row after TCRdb ran MiXCR on the multiplex PCR reads. Counted here are 200,000 to 250,000 distinct CDR3 sequences, about 18% occurring once; the ten biggest clones make up about 45%.

This rearrangement joins TRBV11-2 to TRBJ2-2; D assignment may be TRBD1 or TRBD2 (6 bases each). The TCR comes from a man aged 35 to 55 with Graves' hyperthyroidism. Sequences were obtained from blood. CDR3 amino acids: CASSVREGGQGGELFF. The CDR3 bases are TGTGCCAGCAGCGTTAGAGAAGGGGGGCAGGGCGGGGAGCTGTTTTTT.